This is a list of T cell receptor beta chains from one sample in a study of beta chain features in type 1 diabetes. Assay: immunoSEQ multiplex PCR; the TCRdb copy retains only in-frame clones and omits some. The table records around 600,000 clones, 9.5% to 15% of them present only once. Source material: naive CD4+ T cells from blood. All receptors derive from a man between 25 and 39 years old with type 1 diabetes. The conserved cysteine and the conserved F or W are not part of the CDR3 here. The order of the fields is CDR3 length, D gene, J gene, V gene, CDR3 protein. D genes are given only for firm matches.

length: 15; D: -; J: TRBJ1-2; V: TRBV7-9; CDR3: ASSAYPRRGRDYGYT
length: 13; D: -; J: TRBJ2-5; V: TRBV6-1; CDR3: ASSATPGYQETQY
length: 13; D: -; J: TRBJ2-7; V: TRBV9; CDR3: ASSSRSGTAYEQY
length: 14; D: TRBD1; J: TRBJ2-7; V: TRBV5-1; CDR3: ASSLAGQANSYEQY
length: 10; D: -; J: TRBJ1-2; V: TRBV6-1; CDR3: ASRYIYYGYT
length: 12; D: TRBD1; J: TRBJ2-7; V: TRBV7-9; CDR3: ASSVDRGRGEQY
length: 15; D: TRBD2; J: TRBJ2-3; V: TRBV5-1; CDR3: ASSASALGLASDTQY
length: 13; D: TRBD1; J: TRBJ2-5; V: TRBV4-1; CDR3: ASSQGDRDLETQY
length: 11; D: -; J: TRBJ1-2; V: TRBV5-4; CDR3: ASSPQGPYGYT
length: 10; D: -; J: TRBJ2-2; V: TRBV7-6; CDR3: ASSPYTGELF
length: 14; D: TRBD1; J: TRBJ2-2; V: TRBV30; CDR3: AWRPRSLQGTGELF
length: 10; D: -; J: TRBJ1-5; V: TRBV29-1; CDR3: SVGYSNQPQH
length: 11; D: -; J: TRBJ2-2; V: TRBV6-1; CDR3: ASRGANTGELF
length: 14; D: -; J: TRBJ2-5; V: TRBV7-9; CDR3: ASSTSGFPIGETQY
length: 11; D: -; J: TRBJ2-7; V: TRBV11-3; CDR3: ASQLTIYYEQY
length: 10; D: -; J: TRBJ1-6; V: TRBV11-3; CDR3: ASSLGESPLH
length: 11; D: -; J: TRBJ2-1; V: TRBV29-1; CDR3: SVSPGTINEQF
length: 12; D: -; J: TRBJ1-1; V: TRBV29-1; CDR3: SVVRTAMNTEAF
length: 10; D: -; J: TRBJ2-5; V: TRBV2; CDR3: ASSGSQETQY
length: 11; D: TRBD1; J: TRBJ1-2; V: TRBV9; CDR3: ASSAGGVYGYT
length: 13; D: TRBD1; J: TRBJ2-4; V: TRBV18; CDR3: ASSPSTGNQNIQY
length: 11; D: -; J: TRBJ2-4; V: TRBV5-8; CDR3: ATLRGTKNIQY